This T cell receptor (beta chain) was observed in a study of CD8 T cells in ankylosing spondylitis. This clonotype occurred a few times. Its antigen is undetermined. Study-wide points: Prior work had noted some motif variants in reactive arthritis blood and synovial fluid. Blood of patients with ankylosing spondylitis appeared to be characterized by a TCR beta motif of eight highly homologous variants.

TCRdb recomputed calls from the 5' RACE reads with MiXCR, one row per CDR3 protein. The profile shows 400,000 or so distinct CDR3 sequences, 25% to 30% of them singletons. Trimming pared 0 bases from V and 0 bases from J, leaving 9 bases between. This CDR3 is 15 amino acids long. Looked up from germline, CDR1 is DFQATT and CDR2 is SNEGSKA (reference sequence). The receptor comes from a male donor with ankylosing spondylitis. V usage is TRBV20-1 and J usage is TRBJ1-5; no definite D call. What was sequenced was blood, either unsorted or a sorted T cell fraction (not recorded which). Here the CDR3 DNA reads TGCAGTGCTAGAGAGAGATCCAATAGCAATCAGCCCCAGCATTTT. As protein: CSARERSNSNQPQHF.